One sample yielded the 20 T cell receptor beta chains listed below, sequenced in a study of blood T cell repertoires in COVID-19. Assay used: immunoSEQ multiplex PCR; TCRdb lists only in-frame clones, some missing. The data contain more than 450,000 clones, roughly nine tenths of them seen just once; the ten biggest clones take up about 0.75%. The specimen sequenced was PBMCs or T cells enriched from blood (not recorded which). The receptors were gathered from a woman aged 18 to 35 who had recovered from COVID-19.

The chain employs TRBV27 and TRBJ2-1; D is undetermined. V gave up 2 bases and J gave up 8 bases, with 13 bases separating them. The germline V gene has CDR1 MNHEY and CDR2 SMNVEV (reference sequence). The length of the CDR3 is 14 residues. CDR3 amino acids: CASSLEFVRHEQFF. In DNA, the CDR3 is TGTGCCAGCAGTTTAGAGTTTGTGCGTCATGAGCAGTTCTTC.

CDR3 coding DNA: TGTGCCAGCAGCCGTACCCGGGACAGGGGAAACAATGAGCAGTTCTTC. Its protein product is CASSRTRDRGNNEQFF. This chain uses TRBV7-2 with TRBJ2-1; 10 bases agree with TRBD1. Losses at the gene ends were 5 bases for V and 5 bases for J; bases not matched to a gene: 9. The germline V gene has CDR1 SGHTA and CDR2 FQGNSA. The CDR3 is 16 amino acids.

The J gene is TRBJ1-4, the V gene TRBV20-1; no clear D. CDR3 length: 11 residues. V lost 6 bases and J 13 bases, leaving 15 bases between the germline ends. Germline V lookup: CDR1 DFQATT, CDR2 SNEGSKA (reference sequence). CDR3 in amino acids: CSASREDGLFF. For the CDR3, the DNA is TGCAGTGCAAGCCGGGAGGACGGACTGTTTTTT.

The gene calls are TRBV5-6 and TRBJ1-2; 7 positions agree with TRBD1. Germline V gene data show CDR1 as SGHDT and CDR2 as YYEEEE. The CDR3 totals 18 residues. After removal of 2 bases from V and 8 bases from J, the junction contained 21 bases not matched to a gene. CDR3 DNA sequence: TGTGCCAGCAGCTTTTTGGTTCCTATGACAGGGAATGGTGTAGGCTACACCTTC. As protein: CASSFLVPMTGNGVGYTF.

The rearrangement links TRBV6-1 to TRBJ1-1, with 8 bases lining up with TRBD1. CDR1 MNHNS and CDR2 SASEGT come from the germline V gene. This CDR3 is built from 15 residues. J was trimmed by 1 base and V by 3 bases; bases with no gene match: 4. The CDR3 sequence is CASSEYRGWNTEAFF. DNA of the CDR3: TGTGCCAGCAGTGAGTACAGGGGGTGGAACACTGAAGCTTTCTTT.

In regard to this clone: One end of the junction fails to match germline, which may point to a read error. V is TRBV28 and J is TRBJ1-1; TRBD1 matches at 10 bases. This CDR3 is built from 15 residues. Looked up from germline, CDR1 is MDHEN and CDR2 is SYDVKM. The CDR3 protein is CQSAGTGVLNTEAFF. CDR3 DNA sequence: TGCCAGAGCGCCGGGACAGGGGTCCTGAACACTGAAGCTTTCTTT.

The genes are TRBV5-5 and TRBJ2-7; tentatively, D is TRBD1 (6 bases). V lost 3 bases and J lost 4, with 17 bases in between. Looked up from germline, CDR1 is SGHKS and CDR2 is YYEKEE (reference sequence). This CDR3 is built from 15 residues. CDR3 residues: CASSSAGAGTYEQYF. The DNA of the CDR3 is TGTGCCAGCAGCTCCGCAGGGGCAGGGACGTACGAGCAGTACTTC. Filled out from reference TRBV5-5 and TRBJ2-7, the complete variable domain reads DAGVTQSPTHLIKTRGQQVTLRCSPISGHKSVSWYQQVLGQGPQFIFQYYEKEERGRGNFPDRFSARQFPNYSSELNVNALLLGDSALYLCASSSAGAGTYEQYFGPGTRLTVT.

V gene TRBV20-1 combines with J gene TRBJ2-5; TRBD2 matches 11 bases. Germline CDR1 is DFQATT and CDR2 is SNEGSKA (reference sequence). V dropped 5 bases and J dropped 4; count of bases not matched to a gene: 6. The CDR3 runs to 14 residues. The CDR3 nucleotides are TGCAGTGCTCGTGGTAGCGGGGGGGCAGAGACCCAGTACTTC. Translating gives CSARGSGGAETQYF.

This rearrangement joins TRBV7-2 to TRBJ2-3; the D gene is possibly TRBD1 (7 bases). V was trimmed by 7 bases and J by 1 base, leaving 21 bases between them. Germline V gives CDR1 SGHTA, CDR2 FQGNSA. CDR3 length: 17 amino acids. The CDR3 nucleotides read TGTGCCAGCATTCCTGGGCGCGGGACAGATCGCACAGATACGCAGTATTTT. It is translated as CASIPGRGTDRTDTQYF.

J is TRBJ2-1 and V is TRBV5-4; 10 bases match TRBD2. The CDR3 contains 18 residues. J lost 1 base, V lost 4 bases, and 11 bases had no gene match. Germline V gene data show CDR1 as SGHNT and CDR2 as YYREEE (reference sequence). This chain's CDR3 is CASSGKLAGLPSYNEQFF. The CDR3 DNA follows: TGTGCCAGCAGCGGAAAACTAGCGGGGTTACCGTCCTACAATGAGCAGTTCTTC.

The V call is TRBV2, the J call TRBJ2-3; D may be TRBD1 (6 bases). V was clipped by 4 bases and J by 1 base, with 9 bases between them. Looked up from germline, CDR1 is SNHLY and CDR2 is FYNNEI. This CDR3 spans 14 amino acids. The CDR3 sequence is CASSGTARTDTQYF. The CDR3 region has the DNA TGTGCCAGCAGTGGGACAGCCCGCACAGATACGCAGTATTTT. Full variable domain (remainder filled in from reference TRBV2 and TRBJ2-3): EPEVTQTPSHQVTQMGQEVILRCVPISNHLYFYWYRQILGQKVEFLVSFYNNEISEKSEIFDDQFSVERPDGSNFTLKIRSTKLEDSAMYFCASSGTARTDTQYFGPGTRLTVL.

The CDR3 loop reads CAISPDRERGEKLFF. CDR3 nucleotides: TGTGCCATCAGCCCGGACAGGGAGCGAGGTGAAAAACTGTTTTTT. V usage is TRBV10-3 and J usage is TRBJ1-4; TRBD1 agrees at 8 bases. Trimming at V came to 6 bases and at J to 7 bases, leaving 10 bases not matched to a gene. Germline loops: CDR1 ENHRY, CDR2 SYGVKD. The CDR3 consists of 15 residues.

CDR3 in DNA: TGTGCCTGGAGCCCAGGACTAGCGGGCGACGAGCAGTACTTC. It is translated as CAWSPGLAGDEQYF. The chain employs TRBV30 and TRBJ2-7; 11 bases fit TRBD2. The V gene's germline CDR1 is GTSNPN and CDR2 SVGIG (reference sequence). This CDR3 has 14 amino acids. After removal of 3 bases from V and 5 bases from J, the junction contained 6 bases not matched to a gene.

The CDR3 DNA sequence: TGTGCCACGGGACAGGGACTCACTGAAGCTTTCTTT. Amino acids: CATGQGLTEAFF. V is TRBV6-5 and J is TRBJ1-1; TRBD1 matches at 9 bases. CDR3 length equals 12 residues. The V gene's germline CDR1 is MNHEY and CDR2 SVGAGI. The junction had 4 bases not matched to a gene; V was cut back by 10 bases and J by 4 bases.

The DNA of the CDR3 is TGTGCCGTCTGCCGGGACAGGGGGAACATTCAGTACTTC. Amino acid sequence: CAVCRDRGNIQYF. V gene TRBV6-5 combines with J gene TRBJ2-4, with 11 bases matching TRBD1. V lost 11 bases, J lost 7 bases, and 7 bases stayed unmatched. The CDR3 is made up of 13 amino acids. Germline CDR1 and CDR2: MNHEY and SVGAGI.

This chain links TRBV6-5 with TRBJ1-1; D gene uncertain. Trimming removed 7 bases at V and 2 bases at J, with 11 bases between. The CDR3 has 13 amino acids. Germline V CDR1 and CDR2: MNHEY, SVGAGI. This chain's CDR3 is CASITSGNTEAFF. The CDR3 DNA reads TGTGCCAGCATCACGTCAGGCAACACTGAAGCTTTCTTT.

In its sample, this clone was seen a few times. The chain employs TRBV19 and TRBJ1-6; possible D gene TRBD1, 6 bases. Germline-derived CDR1 and CDR2 are LNHDA and SQIVND (reference sequence). The CDR3 runs to 16 residues. The germline V and J ends were trimmed by 6 bases and 4 bases, with 16 bases remaining between them. CDR3 DNA sequence: TGTGCCAGTAGGCGACAGGAGAACTTTTATAATTCACCCCTCCACTTT. Protein sequence: CASRRQENFYNSPLHF. The complete variable domain, with remaining parts taken from reference TRBV19 and TRBJ1-6, reads DGGITQSPKYLFRKEGQNVTLSCEQNLNHDAMYWYRQDPGQGLRLIYYSQIVNDFQKGDIAEGYSVSREKKESFPLTVTSAQKNPTAFYLCASRRQENFYNSPLHFGNGTRLTVT.

V and J are TRBV11-2 and TRBJ1-1, with TRBD1 identical over 11 bases. V was clipped by 2 bases and J by 4 bases; unmatched bases: 12. The CDR3 runs 18 residues. The germline gives CDR1 SGHAT, CDR2 FQNNGV. The CDR3 nucleotides read TGTGCCAGCAGCTTAATTGGGGGACAGGGGGGAAGAAGCACTGAAGCTTTCTTT. It specifies CASSLIGGQGGRSTEAFF.

The genes are TRBV3-1 (or the pseudogene TRBV3-2) and TRBJ1-4; D not certain. V was trimmed by 4 bases and J by 5 bases, leaving 11 bases between them. The CDR3 is made up of 14 amino acids. Germline CDR1 is LGHDT and CDR2 is YNNKEL (reference sequence). This CDR3 reads CASSPDGTNEKLFF. Here the CDR3 DNA reads TGTGCCAGCAGCCCCGATGGTACAAATGAAAAACTGTTTTTT.

The chain recombines TRBV7-6 with TRBJ2-5; TRBD2 aligns across 11 bases. V dropped 5 bases and J dropped 6; count of bases not matched to a gene: 11. The CDR3 covers 16 residues. CDR1 and CDR2 from the germline V gene are SGHVS and FNYEAQ. The DNA for the CDR3 is TGTGCCAGCAGCGGTACTAGCGGGGGAGATAGACAGACCCAGTACTTC. Translation: CASSGTSGGDRQTQYF.